The rows below give T cell receptor beta chains drawn from one sample of a study of read filtering for tumor transcriptome and immune sequencing. Via MiXCR, TCRdb re-called the reads, giving one row per CDR3 protein. This table holds about 130,000 distinct CDR3 sequences, about an eighth found once. The sample consisted of a population of CD138-negative cells sorted from bone marrow. Receptors originate from a donor aged 40 or over with multiple myeloma. Both conserved end residues are part of each CDR3. The order of the fields is clone size, D gene, J gene, V gene, CDR3 DNA, CDR3 protein. D genes are given only for firm matches. Only some rows state a clone size, as once, few, many or a class for expanded clones.

>many|TRBD1|TRBJ1-4|TRBV5-1
TGCGCCAGCAGGACCGGGACAGCTAATGAAAAACTGTTTTTT
CASRTGTANEKLFF
>many|TRBD1|TRBJ2-1|TRBV11-2
TGTGCCAGCAGCTCCTCCGGGACAGGGTTGCATGAGCAGTTCTTC
CASSSSGTGLHEQFF
>many|TRBD2|TRBJ2-2|TRBV29-1
TGCAGCGCTTCAAAGACTAGCCCCACCGGGGAGCTGTTTTTT
CSASKTSPTGELFF
>few|.|TRBJ2-3|TRBV7-7
TGTGCTAGCAGCTTGGGCCATCGCGATACGCAGTATTTT
CASSLGHRDTQYF
>many|.|TRBJ2-1|TRBV29-1
TGCAGCGTTTGGAGTGACCATACCTACAATGAGCAGTTCTTC
CSVWSDHTYNEQFF
>few|.|TRBJ2-6|TRBV11-3
TGTGCCAGCAGCTTAGGCGGCAGAGTCTCTGGGGCCAACGTCCTGACTTTC
CASSLGGRVSGANVLTF
>many|.|TRBJ2-1|TRBV6-2/TRBV6-3
TGTGCCAGCAGTCACCCAACAGATGAGCAGTTCTTC
CASSHPTDEQFF
>many|.|TRBJ1-1|TRBV5-1
TGCGCCAGCAGCCGGCTTCAGGGGAACACTGAAGCTTTCTTT
CASSRLQGNTEAFF
>many|TRBD1|TRBJ2-1|TRBV14
TGTGCCAGCAGCCAAACTGGACAGGGCGAGCAGTTCTTC
CASSQTGQGEQFF
>few|TRBD1|TRBJ2-7|TRBV5-6
TGTGCCAGCAGCTCAAGGGGGCGCGTGGTCTACGAGCAGTACTTC
CASSSRGRVVYEQYF
>many|TRBD2|TRBJ2-1|TRBV30
TGTGCCTGGAGTCCCTCATCCGCTAGCGGTACCAATGAGCAGTTCTTC
CAWSPSSASGTNEQFF
>many|TRBD1|TRBJ2-3|TRBV2
TGTGCCAGCAGTCAGGCCGGGACAGGGTTCTCAGATACGCAGTATTTT
CASSQAGTGFSDTQYF
>few|TRBD1|TRBJ1-1|TRBV5-5
TGTGCCAGCAGCTTCTCTGGGACAGGGACCAATGAAGCTTTCTTT
CASSFSGTGTNEAFF
>many|.|TRBJ2-2|TRBV11-2
TGTGCCAGCAGCCCTCCGGGACAACTCACCGGGGAGCTGTTTTTT
CASSPPGQLTGELFF
>many|TRBD1|TRBJ1-1|TRBV2
TGTGCCAGCATCCGGGACAGGGTTAAAGGCACTGAAGCTTTCTTT
CASIRDRVKGTEAFF
>many|.|TRBJ1-1|TRBV14
TGTGCCAGCAGCCAATACGCGAACACTGAAGCTTTCTTT
CASSQYANTEAFF
>many|TRBD2|TRBJ2-1|TRBV29-1
TGCAGCGTTGAACGGGCTAGCGGGAGCGGTGAGCAGTTCTTC
CSVERASGSGEQFF
>many|TRBD1|TRBJ2-1|TRBV10-3
TGTGCCATCAGTGAGAGGGGGGGGACAGGGTACAATGAGCAGTTCTTC
CAISERGGTGYNEQFF
>.|.|TRBJ2-6|TRBV5-1
TGCGCCAGCAGCTTGGCCAGGCAGACAGCTGGGGGGGCCAACGTCTTGACTTTC
CASSLARQTAGGANVLTF
>many|TRBD2|TRBJ2-1|TRBV11-2
TGTGCCAGCAGCTTAGATTTAGCGGGGACGATCAATGAGCAGTTCTTC
CASSLDLAGTINEQFF
>.|.|TRBJ1-5|TRBV27
TGTGCCAGCAGTCCTACAGGGCCTTATAGCAATCAGCCCCAGCGTTTT
CASSPTGPYSNQPQRF
>many|.|TRBJ2-3|TRBV7-2
TGTGCCAGCAGCCCCGGGGGGCCCACGGGAGATACGCAGTATTTT
CASSPGGPTGDTQYF
>few|TRBD1|TRBJ1-4|TRBV7-2
TGTGCCAGCAGCCTTACTACCCAGGGGGCGCCTGCTAATGAAAAACTGTTTTTT
CASSLTTQGAPANEKLFF
>many|TRBD2|TRBJ2-1|TRBV5-1
TGCGCCAGCAGCTTCACTAGCGGTAACAATGAGCAGTTCTTC
CASSFTSGNNEQFF
>many|TRBD1|TRBJ2-1|TRBV5-1
TGCGCCAGCAGCATCGGGACAGGGTTCAATGAGCAGTTCTTC
CASSIGTGFNEQFF
>many|TRBD1|TRBJ1-1|TRBV25-1
TGTGCCAGCAGTGAATCGCCGGGACAGGGAAACACTGAAGCTTTCTTT
CASSESPGQGNTEAFF
>many|.|TRBJ1-1|TRBV19
TGTGCCAGTAGTACCCAAATCTCGCGCCCAGCAGCTTTCTTT
CASSTQISRPAAFF
>many|.|TRBJ1-5|TRBV7-2
TGTGCCAGCAGCTTACAGCAAAATCAGCCCCAGCATTTT
CASSLQQNQPQHF
>many|TRBD2|TRBJ2-5|TRBV6-2/TRBV6-3
TGTGCCAGCAGTTTGGGCAGCGGGGGGCGCGGAGAGACCCAGTACTTC
CASSLGSGGRGETQYF
>many|TRBD2|TRBJ2-5|TRBV5-1
TGCGCCAGCAGGCTCGGGTTAGCGGGATTTATCGGTCAAGGAGAGACCCAGTACTTC
CASRLGLAGFIGQGETQYF
>many|.|TRBJ2-1|TRBV7-8
TGTGCCAGCAGCTTAGGCTATGAAGTATCCTACAATGAGCAGTTCTTC
CASSLGYEVSYNEQFF
>few|.|TRBJ1-3|TRBV15
TGTGCCACCAGCAGAGCGGGGGCTGGAAACACCATATATTTT
CATSRAGAGNTIYF
>many|.|TRBJ1-1|TRBV10-1
TGCGCCAGCAGTGTACGGGACGAAGCTTTCTTT
CASSVRDEAFF
>.|.|TRBJ2-3|TRBV6-2/TRBV6-3
TGTGCCAGCAGTTACAGAGGGAGAAGCACAGATACGCAGTATTTT
CASSYRGRSTDTQYF
>few|TRBD1|TRBJ1-5|TRBV20-1
TGCAGTGCTACGGCGGACTCTGACAGGGACAATCAGCCCCAGCATTTT
CSATADSDRDNQPQHF
>many|.|TRBJ1-1|TRBV29-1
TGCAGCGTTTCCAGGGAGGGAACTGAAGCTTTCTTT
CSVSREGTEAFF
>few|.|TRBJ2-1|TRBV7-9
TGTGCCAGCACTCTTAAGGCCACCGCAGGTGGAGGCAATGAGCAGTCCTTC
CASTLKATAGGGNEQSF
>.|TRBD1|TRBJ2-5|TRBV11-2
TGTGCCAGCAGCTTAGCCTGGGACAGTCAAGAGACCCAGCACTTC
CASSLAWDSQETQHF
>many|TRBD2|TRBJ2-5|TRBV5-4
TGTGCCAGCAGCTCTGGACTAGCCCAAGAGACCCAGTACTTC
CASSSGLAQETQYF
>.|TRBD2|TRBJ2-1|TRBV4-1
TGCGCCAGCAGCCAAGATTCATCGCGGGGGGATCTAAACAATGAGCAGTTCTTC
CASSQDSSRGDLNNEQFF
>many|.|TRBJ2-2|TRBV4-1
TGCGCCAGCAGCCAAGATGACTACGGGGAGCTGTTTTTT
CASSQDDYGELFF
>many|.|TRBJ1-1|TRBV20-1
TGCAGTGCTAGACGGACGTATTCTGAGGTGGGGTACGGTGAAGCTTTCTTT
CSARRTYSEVGYGEAFF
>many|.|TRBJ1-6|TRBV7-8
TGTGCCAGCAGCTTAGCAGGGTCAAATTCACCCCTCCACTTT
CASSLAGSNSPLHF
>few|TRBD2|TRBJ2-7|TRBV6-2/TRBV6-3
TGTGCCAGCAGCCTGACTAGCGGAGCCTCCTACGAGCAGTACTTC
CASSLTSGASYEQYF